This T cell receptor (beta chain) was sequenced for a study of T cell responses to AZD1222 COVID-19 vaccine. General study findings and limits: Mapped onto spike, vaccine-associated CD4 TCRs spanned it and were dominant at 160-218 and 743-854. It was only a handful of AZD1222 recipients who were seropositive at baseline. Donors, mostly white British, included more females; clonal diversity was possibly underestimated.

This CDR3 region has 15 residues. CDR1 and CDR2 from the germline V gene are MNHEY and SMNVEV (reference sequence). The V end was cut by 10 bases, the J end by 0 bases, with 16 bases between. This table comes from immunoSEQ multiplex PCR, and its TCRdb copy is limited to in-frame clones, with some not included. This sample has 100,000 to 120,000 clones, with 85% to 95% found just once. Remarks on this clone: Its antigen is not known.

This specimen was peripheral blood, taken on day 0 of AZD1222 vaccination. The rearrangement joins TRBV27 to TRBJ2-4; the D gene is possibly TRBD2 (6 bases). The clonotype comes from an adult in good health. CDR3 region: CATRRLVLAKNIQYF. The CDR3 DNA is TGTGCCACCCGTAGACTAGTCTTAGCCAAAAACATTCAGTACTTC.